This TCR beta chain was identified in a study of T cell repertoires in cytomegalovirus infection (dated by TCRdb to about 2019). Regarding the study in general: Donor HLA type was relevant to the analysis, as public TCR beta signatures indicated carriage of CMV infection together with the matching HLA type. Broad study findings and their caveats: In the ex vivo response, HLA-C-restricted CMV-specific TCR beta clonotypes were dominant, and in two of eight donors the single most frequent clonotype came from this HLA-C-restricted group. Carriers of CMV infection plus the relevant HLA type were discriminated by the cumulative frequency of public TCR beta family members in the study cohort and in an independent approximately 350-donor cohort.

This sample was sequenced with an Illumina HiSeq 1500. Using fastp at Q25 and MiXCR, TCRdb reprocessed the public reads and kept productive beta chains. Each entry merges the rows of one CDR3 protein and shows their most common DNA and genes. The sample yields about 450,000 distinct CDR3 sequences; around 32% were counted once. Together, the top ten hold 12% to 15% of the sample. Regarding this clonotype: Its antigen has not been determined. The input lacks base qualities; no much larger clone sits a single base away.

This clonotype was sampled from a human donor in good health (CMV status not recorded). Some clones in this sample may be carry-over from other donors' samples. Input material: PBMCs.

The DNA sequence is given as TGCGCCAGCAGCTTGAGCAGGGCAACTAATGAAAAACTGTTTTTT. This encodes CASSLSRATNEKLFF. This receptor chain uses TRBV5-1 and TRBJ1-4; the D gene is perhaps TRBD1, from 5 matching bases. The CDR3 measures 15 amino acids from cysteine to phenylalanine. Kept here is only the CDR3 DNA, which spans 45 bases and is read in frame from base 1. Between the V and J ends, shortened by 1 base and 0 bases respectively, the junction contains 7 bases. Reading the germline V gene gives CDR1 SGHRS and CDR2 YFSETQ.